The 26 T cell receptor beta chains presented below share a single source sample, sequenced in a study of regulatory T cells in long-lasting Graves disease. To make TCR beta libraries, researchers used iRepertoire HTBI primers and Arm-PCR of CDR3 regions. TCRdb fed the multiplex PCR reads into MiXCR, producing one record per CDR3 protein. This table holds some 470,000 distinct CDR3 sequences, 20% to 25% found once. Time point meaning: persistent/refractory GD, antithyroid drugs over 5 years with positive TRAb. Isolated PBMC RNA provided the starting material for the TCR library. The input for sequencing was peripheral blood mononuclear cells (PBMCs), taken when the disease was refractory, from a patient treated with antithyroid drugs. These receptors came from a female donor with Graves disease.

This clonotype was seen a handful of times. The rearrangement uses TRBV20-1 and TRBJ1-1; 8 bases match TRBD1. The CDR3 is 14 amino acids. The ends lost 2 bases at V and 0 bases at J; junction bases unmatched: 2. The germline V gene has CDR1 DFQATT and CDR2 SNEGSKA (reference sequence). The CDR3 region is CSARNRGMNTEAFF. CDR3 nucleotides: TGCAGTGCTAGAAACAGGGGGATGAACACTGAAGCTTTCTTT.

This clonotype turned up a few times. The rearrangement links TRBV28 to TRBJ2-1; 7 positions match TRBD2. This CDR3 contains 15 residues. Looked up from germline, CDR1 is MDHEN and CDR2 is SYDVKM. V shed 5 bases and J 10 bases; nucleotides not matched to a gene: 14. DNA for the CDR3: TGTGCCAGCAGTCCGCTAGGACTAGATGATAGCGAGCAGTTCTTC. Its translation is CASSPLGLDDSEQFF.

This clonotype was seen at least ten times. CDR3 sequence: CASRWDDSSNNVLTF. In DNA form, the CDR3 reads TGTGCCAGCAGGTGGGACGACTCGTCGAACAACGTCCTGACTTTC. The chain recombines TRBV6-1 with TRBJ2-6; D is possibly TRBD1 or TRBD2 (5 bases each). CDR3 length: 15 residues. The V gene's germline CDR1 is MNHNS and CDR2 SASEGT. V was trimmed by 6 bases and J by 9 bases, leaving 18 bases between them.

This clonotype was seen a few times. The rearrangement joins TRBV6-2 or TRBV6-3 to TRBJ2-1; the D gene is possibly TRBD2 (6 bases). V lost 3 bases, J lost 0 bases, and 9 bases lay in between. The length of the CDR3 is 15 residues. Germline V CDR1 and CDR2: MNHEY, SVGEGT. CDR3 residues: CASSYTGSSYNEQFF. CDR3 coding DNA: TGTGCCAGCAGTTATACCGGGAGCTCCTACAATGAGCAGTTCTTC.

This clonotype was seen ten or more times. This chain links TRBV3-1 with TRBJ2-5, with D perhaps matching TRBD2 (6 bases). The ends were cut back, 3 bases at V and 2 bases at J, with 13 bases in the middle. Germline V gives CDR1 LGHDT, CDR2 YNNKEL (reference sequence). This CDR3 is built from 15 residues. The CDR3 protein is CASSHPGTLQETQYF. CDR3 nucleotide sequence: TGTGCCAGCAGCCACCCCGGGACTTTGCAAGAGACCCAGTACTTC.

This clonotype was observed at least ten times. The V gene is TRBV6-1, the J gene TRBJ2-5, with D possibly called TRBD1 or TRBD2 (5 bases each). This CDR3 spans 14 amino acids. Looked up from germline, CDR1 is MNHNS and CDR2 is SASEGT. Trimming shortened V by 6 bases and J by 1 base, and 12 bases separated the two germline ends. The CDR3 DNA follows: TGTGCCAGCAGCGCCGAGGGGAGCCAAGAGACCCAGTACTTC. Amino acids: CASSAEGSQETQYF.

This clonotype was picked up many times. The chain couples TRBV7-2 to TRBJ2-7; 9 bases line up with TRBD1. V was clipped by 1 base and J by 7 bases; unmatched bases: 5. Germline lookup yields CDR1 SGHTA and CDR2 FQGNSA. This CDR3 has 14 amino acids. CDR3 bases: TGTGCCAGCAGCTTAGGGACAGGGGTCTTTGAGCAGTACTTC. This encodes CASSLGTGVFEQYF.

This clonotype was found many times. V and J are TRBV6-1 and TRBJ1-5, with D perhaps TRBD1 (5 bases). The CDR3 extends over 14 amino acids. CDR1 is MNHNS and CDR2 is SASEGT in the germline V gene. The V end lost 3 bases, the J end lost 5 bases, and 11 bases lay between the germline ends. The chain's CDR3 is CASSDDSAYQPQHF. The CDR3 region has the DNA TGTGCCAGCAGTGACGACAGTGCCTATCAGCCCCAGCATTTT.

This clonotype is a singleton in its sample. It may be a read error: a sequence one base away is much more abundant. J is TRBJ1-2 and V is TRBV7-2; 9 positions match TRBD1. The CDR3 is made up of 15 amino acids. In germline, CDR1 is SGHTA, CDR2 FQGNSA. V trimming: 2 bases; J trimming: 2 bases; junction bases outside the gene matches: 3. DNA of the CDR3: TGTACCAGCAGCTTACCGGGACAGGGAAACTATGGCTACACCTTC. Its translation is CTSSLPGQGNYGYTF.

This clonotype was detected only a few times. This sequence joins TRBV5-1 and TRBJ1-3; TRBD1 is a possible D gene (6 bases). V was shortened by 2 bases and J by 5 bases, with 14 bases between the two germline ends. The CDR3 spans 15 residues. The germline V gene has CDR1 SGHRS and CDR2 YFSETQ. CDR3 region: CASSFSQGSRNTIYF. The CDR3 DNA is TGCGCCAGCAGCTTCTCACAGGGCTCAAGAAACACCATATATTTT.

This clonotype was detected ten times or more. The V call is TRBV28, the J call TRBJ2-7, with TRBD2 matching 12 bases. Trimming cost V 6 bases and J 7 bases; bases outside gene matches: 16. Germline V gene lookup returns CDR1 MDHEN and CDR2 SYDVKM. This CDR3 region has 17 residues. In DNA form, the CDR3 reads TGTGCCAGCAGCTCGCGCCCTGGACTAGCGGGAAGGGGGGAGCAGTACTTC. Its protein product is CASSSRPGLAGRGEQYF.

This clonotype was counted ten times or more. The V call is TRBV28, the J call TRBJ2-7, with 14 bases that match TRBD2. The CDR3 has 18 amino acids. Germline loops: CDR1 MDHEN, CDR2 SYDVKM. The junction had 7 bases not matched to a gene; V was cut back by 3 bases and J by 0 bases. CDR3 in DNA: TGTGCCAGCAGTTTCGGCAGGGGACTAGCGGGGGTCTCCTACGAGCAGTACTTC. Encoded protein: CASSFGRGLAGVSYEQYF.

This chain links TRBV12-3 or TRBV12-4 with TRBJ2-1; 9 bases are a match to TRBD1. V was clipped by 5 bases and J by 5 bases; unmatched bases: 10. CDR3 length: 16 amino acids. The DNA of the CDR3 is TGTGCCAGCAGTGAGTCGGACAGGGGATTCCACAATGAGCAGTTCTTC. This translates into CASSESDRGFHNEQFF.

Notes on this clonotype: With a much larger clone just one base away, this may be a read error. The genes are TRBV29-1 and TRBJ2-7; D uncertain. V shed 4 bases and J shed 2 bases, with 9 bases lying between them. Looked up from germline, CDR1 is SQVTM and CDR2 is ANQGSEA. This CDR3 is 12 amino acids long. As DNA, the CDR3 is TGCAGCGTTGTGGTTCAGGCCTACGAGCAGTACTTC. It encodes CSVVVQAYEQYF.

The chain employs TRBV3-1 and TRBJ1-5, with D maybe TRBD1 (6 bases). Trimming removed 1 base from V and 5 bases from J, with 15 bases in between. Germline lookup yields CDR1 LGHDT and CDR2 YNNKEL (reference sequence). The CDR3 length is 16 residues. The CDR3 sequence: CASSQGLGGWDQPQHF. The CDR3 DNA follows: TGTGCCAGCAGCCAAGGGTTGGGGGGCTGGGATCAGCCCCAGCATTTT.

This clonotype was counted many times. The chain joins TRBV28 to TRBJ2-4; the D gene is possibly TRBD2 (5 bases). The germline V gene has CDR1 MDHEN and CDR2 SYDVKM. The CDR3 consists of 20 residues. V was trimmed by 6 bases and J by 4 bases, leaving 31 bases between them. The CDR3 DNA sequence: TGTGCCAGCAGCCTGAGGGTCCTTTATCTGAGCCCCCCACATAAAAACATTCAGTACTTC. This encodes CASSLRVLYLSPPHKNIQYF.

This clonotype was counted at least ten times. J is TRBJ2-7 and V is TRBV12-3 or TRBV12-4; no clear D gene. The CDR3 has 13 residues. V was trimmed by 3 bases and J by 3 bases, leaving 9 bases between them. The CDR3 loop is CASSFGVVYEQYF. In DNA form, the CDR3 reads TGTGCCAGCAGTTTTGGTGTTGTCTACGAGCAGTACTTC.

The CDR3, as DNA: TGCAGCGTTGGTTTGGGGACTAGCGGGAGCACCGGGGAGCTGTTTTTT. Translated: CSVGLGTSGSTGELFF. V and J are TRBV29-1 and TRBJ2-2; 14 nucleotides line up with TRBD2. The CDR3 extends over 16 amino acids. V lost 4 bases and J lost 4; bases outside the gene matches: 5. CDR1 and CDR2 from the germline V gene are SQVTM and ANQGSEA.

This clonotype was observed many times. This chain uses TRBV28 with TRBJ2-7, with unresolved D. V was trimmed by 0 bases and J by 0 bases, leaving 6 bases between them. The germline gives CDR1 MDHEN, CDR2 SYDVKM. CDR3 size: 14 residues. The CDR3 region is CASSLWADSYEQYF. For the CDR3, the DNA is TGTGCCAGCAGTTTATGGGCAGACTCCTACGAGCAGTACTTC.

V and J are TRBV5-1 and TRBJ2-5, with 7 bases aligning to TRBD1. The V gene's germline CDR1 is SGHRS and CDR2 YFSETQ. V trimming: 0 bases; J trimming: 5 bases; junction bases outside the gene matches: 7. This CDR3 is 15 amino acids long. CDR3 sequence (DNA): TGCGCCAGCAGCTTGGGACAGGGCGGTCCCGAGACCCAGTACTTC. Its protein is CASSLGQGGPETQYF. Full variable domain (outside the CDR3, taken from reference TRBV5-1 and TRBJ2-5): KAGVTQTPRYLIKTRGQQVTLSCSPISGHRSVSWYQQTPGQGLQFLFEYFSETQRNKGNFPGRFSGRQFSNSRSEMNVSTLELGDSALYLCASSLGQGGPETQYFGPGTRLLVL.

This clonotype was detected a few times. V gene TRBV27 combines with J gene TRBJ2-7; the D is unclear. Germline loops: CDR1 MNHEY, CDR2 SMNVEV (reference sequence). Trimming shortened V by 6 bases and J by 3 bases, and 12 bases separated the two germline ends. CDR3 length: 13 residues. In nucleotides, the CDR3 is TGTGCCAGCAGGAGGAAGGGAATCTACGAGCAGTACTTC. The encoded protein is CASRRKGIYEQYF.

This clonotype was seen only a few times. Since the CDR3 does not end with the conserved phenylalanine or tryptophan, this likely comes from a read error. V gene TRBV28 combines with J gene TRBJ1-2; D not resolved. V lost 3 bases to trimming and J lost 3 bases, with 11 bases between them. The CDR3 runs 14 residues. From germline, CDR1 is MDHEN and CDR2 SYDVKM. CDR3 DNA sequence: TGTGCCAGCAGTTTCCCGGGATCCTACTATGGCTACACCTCC. This gives the protein CASSFPGSYYGYTS.

There are a few counts of this clonotype. The genes are TRBV11-3 and TRBJ2-2, with 9 bases fitting TRBD1. The germline V gene has CDR1 SGHNT and CDR2 YENEEA. V was pared by 5 bases and J by 1 base, with 2 bases of the junction left unmatched. The CDR3 extends over 15 amino acids. The CDR3 protein is CASSEDRGNTGELFF. The CDR3 DNA reads TGTGCCAGCAGCGAGGACAGGGGGAACACCGGGGAGCTGTTTTTT.

This clonotype was seen repeatedly, ten times or more. V and J are TRBV11-2 and TRBJ1-6; 7 bases are shared with TRBD1. This CDR3 spans 14 amino acids. The V and J ends lost 5 bases and 8 bases, in that order; junction bases with no gene match: 6. The germline CDR1 and CDR2 sequences are SGHAT and FQNNGV. CDR3 sequence: CASSPGTDYSPLHF. CDR3 nucleotides: TGTGCCAGCAGCCCCGGGACAGACTATTCACCCCTCCACTTT.

The J gene is TRBJ2-3, the V gene TRBV20-1; D ambiguous. The CDR3 is made up of 15 amino acids. Per the germline V gene, CDR1 is DFQATT and CDR2 is SNEGSKA (reference sequence). V lost 0 bases, J lost 2 bases, and 12 bases lay in between. The CDR3 spells CSARDSGLHTDTQYF. CDR3 nucleotide sequence: TGCAGTGCTAGAGATTCGGGCCTCCACACAGATACGCAGTATTTT.

This clonotype was seen at least ten times. V and J are TRBV6-1 and TRBJ2-5, with 9 bases that match TRBD2. The J segment lost 3 bases and the V segment lost 1 base, leaving 6 bases of the junction unmatched. The CDR3 loop spans 16 amino acids. The germline gives CDR1 MNHNS, CDR2 SASEGT. The CDR3 loop is CASSEGGLAGKETQYF. DNA for the CDR3: TGTGCCAGCAGTGAAGGGGGTCTAGCGGGGAAAGAGACCCAGTACTTC.